This T cell receptor (beta chain) was identified in a study of cytomegalovirus exposure and HLA in healthy donors. Findings of the study overall: A missense variant in DCLRE1C was later tied to TCR beta V- and J-gene trimming. Researchers left out some V segments, among them TRBV6-2 and TRBV6-3, as indistinguishable. Cytomegalovirus-associated TCR beta chains were listed, numbering 150 to 200.

Primers: 60 Vbeta forward and 13 Jbeta reverse. In the original analysis: A later analysis tallied 80 million or so unique TCR beta chains, 9 million to 12 million of them shared. The data were produced by immunoSEQ multiplex PCR, yet TCRdb's version contains in-frame clones alone and is incomplete. V, J and clone size derive from that table, while D and trimming were established from the DNA sequence. The sample contains some 180,000 clones, around 75% of which appear only once. Comment on this clone: Its antigen is unidentified.

This CDR3 is built from 15 residues. Unmatched junction bases numbered 10, after V lost 7 bases and J lost 3 bases. Germline V CDR1 and CDR2: SGHTA, FQGNSA. The sequenced material came from PBMCs. The clonotype comes from a woman aged 25 to 39 in good health and CMV-seronegative. V and J are TRBV7-2 and TRBJ2-7; 9 bases map to TRBD1. The CDR3: CASTLGDRVGYEQYF. The CDR3 DNA reads TGTGCCAGCACCCTAGGGGACAGGGTAGGCTACGAGCAGTACTTC.